These 31 T cell receptor beta chains were sequenced from one sample in a study of OX40 agonist ivuxolimab in advanced cancers. Clones were read by immunoSEQ multiplex PCR, and TCRdb kept only the in-frame ones, dropping some. This table holds approximately 70,000 clones, about 90% found once. The sample consisted of CD4+ or CD8+ T cells sorted from blood, taken in a trial of the OX40 agonist ivuxolimab. Receptors were obtained from an adult with an advanced solid tumor such as melanoma, head and neck, liver or kidney cancer.

The chain is built from TRBV19 and TRBJ2-7; perhaps TRBD2 as D (6 bases). Germline lookup yields CDR1 LNHDA and CDR2 SQIVND (reference sequence). This CDR3 comprises 13 residues. Trimming removed 7 bases at V and 2 bases at J, with 12 bases between. CDR3 amino acids: CASTGGAAYEQYF. The CDR3 DNA sequence: TGTGCCAGTACCGGAGGGGCTGCCTACGAGCAGTACTTC. The complete variable domain, with remaining parts taken from reference TRBV19 and TRBJ2-7, reads DGGITQSPKYLFRKEGQNVTLSCEQNLNHDAMYWYRQDPGQGLRLIYYSQIVNDFQKGDIAEGYSVSREKKESFPLTVTSAQKNPTAFYLCASTGGAAYEQYFGPGTRLTVT.

The chain couples TRBV10-3 to TRBJ2-3; a weak D match, TRBD2 (6 bases). CDR1 is ENHRY and CDR2 is SYGVKD in the germline V gene. The CDR3 spans 15 residues. The ends were cut back, 0 bases at V and 2 bases at J, with 9 bases in the middle. CDR3 nucleotides: TGTGCCATCAGTGAGTCTGCGGGGTCCACAGATACGCAGTATTTT. It translates to CAISESAGSTDTQYF.

This chain joins TRBV7-6 and TRBJ1-2; D gene unclear. The CDR3 is made up of 14 amino acids. The V end was cut by 5 bases, the J end by 0 bases, with 10 bases between. CDR1 SGHVS and CDR2 FNYEAQ come from the germline V gene. The CDR3 DNA reads TGTGCCAGCAGCCCATTAGGTGCTAACTATGGCTACACCTTC. The encoded protein is CASSPLGANYGYTF.

V gene TRBV27 combines with J gene TRBJ1-2; unclear D gene. The germline gives CDR1 MNHEY, CDR2 SMNVEV (reference sequence). Trimming pared 2 bases from V and 0 bases from J, leaving 4 bases between. The CDR3 is 13 amino acids. In DNA form, the CDR3 reads TGTGCCAGCAGTTTAGGAGCTAACTATGGCTACACCTTC. This gives the protein CASSLGANYGYTF.

The V call is TRBV19, the J call TRBJ1-1; 7 bases are shared with TRBD1. The CDR3 is 14 amino acids. The germline V gene encodes CDR1 LNHDA and CDR2 SQIVND (reference sequence). The ends lost 3 bases at V and 6 bases at J; junction bases unmatched: 7. CDR3 amino acids: CASSISGGPAEAFF. DNA for the CDR3: TGTGCCAGTAGTATTTCAGGGGGTCCCGCTGAAGCTTTCTTT. Based on the CDR3 plus reference TRBV19 and TRBJ1-1, the full variable domain is DGGITQSPKYLFRKEGQNVTLSCEQNLNHDAMYWYRQDPGQGLRLIYYSQIVNDFQKGDIAEGYSVSREKKESFPLTVTSAQKNPTAFYLCASSISGGPAEAFFGQGTRLTVV.

Details on this clone: A junction boundary mismatches the germline segment, possibly from a read error. V gene TRBV6-6 combines with J gene TRBJ1-1, with 7 positions matching TRBD1. The CDR3 extends over 15 amino acids. CDR1 and CDR2 (germline): MNHNY, SVGAGI (reference sequence). CDR3: CASRGDRVLNTEAFF. The CDR3 DNA reads TGTGCCAGCAGGGGGGACAGAGTTTTAAACACTGAGGCTTTCTTT.

The chain employs TRBV6-5 and TRBJ1-1; TRBD1 matches at 7 bases. Germline-derived CDR1 and CDR2 are MNHEY and SVGAGI. After removal of 4 bases from V and 1 base from J, the junction contained 3 bases not matched to a gene. The CDR3 loop spans 14 amino acids. The CDR3 DNA follows: TGTGCCAGCAGTTTCGGGACAGCGAACACTGAAGCTTTCTTT. Translating it yields CASSFGTANTEAFF.

V gene TRBV5-1 combines with J gene TRBJ2-7, with D perhaps given as TRBD1 or TRBD2 (5 bases each). The germline gives CDR1 SGHRS, CDR2 YFSETQ. V lost 0 bases and J lost 3, with 7 bases in between. The CDR3 loop spans 13 amino acids. The CDR3 region has the DNA TGCGCCAGCAGCTTGGGGGACGGCTACGAGCAGTACTTC. Its translation: CASSLGDGYEQYF.

This clone was observed a single time. The CDR3 DNA reads TGTGCCAGCAGCTTCCCGGGCCCGAACACCGGGGAGCTGTTTTTT. Translated, it gives CASSFPGPNTGELFF. The chain combines TRBV7-9 with TRBJ2-2, with unresolved D. The CDR3 length is 15 residues. V was pared by 3 bases and J by 0 bases, with 8 bases between. CDR1 is SEHNR and CDR2 is FQNEAQ in the germline V gene (reference sequence).

This sequence joins TRBV21-1 and TRBJ1-6; the D call of TRBD1 is as the table states it, not checked on the DNA. TRBV21-1 is a known pseudogene. This CDR3 is 19 amino acids long. The CDR3 here is CASSKSSGTLFSYNSPLHF. The CDR3 DNA sequence: TGTGCCAGCAGCAAATCCTCCGGGACATTATTTTCCTATAATTCACCCCTCCACTTT.

The chain links TRBV10-3 to TRBJ2-7; possibly TRBD2 for D (6 bases). The CDR3 is made up of 15 amino acids. Germline loops: CDR1 ENHRY, CDR2 SYGVKD. V dropped 5 bases and J dropped 2 bases, with 16 bases sitting between them. The CDR3 loop reads CAISSREPGAYEQYF. In DNA, the CDR3 is TGTGCCATCAGTTCCCGGGAGCCCGGGGCCTACGAGCAGTACTTC.

The V call is TRBV7-6, the J call TRBJ2-7; D might be TRBD1 or TRBD2, each matching 7 bases. Germline assignment: CDR1 SGHVS and CDR2 FNYEAQ. V was clipped by 3 bases and J by 12 bases, with 15 bases between them. This CDR3 is 12 amino acids long. The DNA of the CDR3 is TGTGCCAGCAGCTTGGGGGAGGGGGCCCGGTACTTC. It encodes CASSLGEGARYF.

This clone was seen a few times. The chain couples TRBV27 to TRBJ2-7, with TRBD2 as a possible D gene (6 bases). The V gene lost 4 bases and the J gene lost 3 bases, with 16 bases spanning the gap. The CDR3 runs to 15 residues. The germline V gene has CDR1 MNHEY and CDR2 SMNVEV (reference sequence). CDR3 in DNA: TGTGCCAGCAGTTATAGTGCGGGACCGGGCTACGAGCAGTACTTC. As protein: CASSYSAGPGYEQYF.

J is TRBJ2-7 and V is TRBV7-2; D may correspond to TRBD1 or TRBD2 (6 bases each). V was clipped by 5 bases and J by 3 bases, with 14 bases between them. The CDR3 loop spans 14 amino acids. CDR1 SGHTA and CDR2 FQGNSA come from the germline V gene. CDR3 amino acids: CASSPGDIDYEQYF. The DNA for the CDR3 is TGTGCCAGCAGCCCGGGGGACATAGACTACGAGCAGTACTTC.

This sequence joins TRBV5-8 and TRBJ1-2; D is unresolved. In germline, CDR1 is SGHTS, CDR2 YDEGEE. CDR3 size: 11 residues. V was trimmed by 3 bases and J by 4 bases, leaving 4 bases between them. The CDR3 DNA is TGTGCCAGCAGCTGGACCTATGGCTACACCTTC. Protein: CASSWTYGYTF.

V gene TRBV11-3 combines with J gene TRBJ2-3; 8 nucleotides line up with TRBD2. The germline CDR1 and CDR2 sequences are SGHNT and YENEEA. The V and J ends lost 0 bases and 2 bases, in that order; junction bases with no gene match: 4. The CDR3 loop spans 16 amino acids. DNA of the CDR3: TGTGCCAGCAGCTTAGAAGCGGGGGCCTTCACAGATACGCAGTATTTT. Its translation: CASSLEAGAFTDTQYF.

The rearrangement uses TRBV18 and TRBJ1-1; D ambiguous. The CDR3 is 14 amino acids. V was cut by 0 bases and J by 1 base, with 6 bases left in between. Germline V CDR1 and CDR2: KGHSH, LQKENI. Written as DNA, the CDR3 is TGTGCCAGCTCACCACCGACTTCGAACACTGAAGCTTTCTTT. It encodes CASSPPTSNTEAFF.

The chain combines TRBV7-9 with TRBJ2-1; TRBD1 matches at 11 bases. This CDR3 spans 16 amino acids. CDR1 and CDR2 (germline): SEHNR, FQNEAQ (reference sequence). V was clipped by 6 bases and J by 8 bases; unmatched bases: 12. CDR3 sequence: CASSPTYGQGADEQFF. The CDR3 coding sequence is TGTGCCAGCAGTCCAACTTATGGACAGGGGGCTGATGAGCAGTTCTTC.

The V and J genes are TRBV7-8 and TRBJ1-1, with D unclear. Germline lookup yields CDR1 SGHVS and CDR2 FQNEAQ. CDR3 length: 15 residues. V gave up 3 bases and J gave up 0 bases, with 11 bases separating them. The CDR3 nucleotides are TGTGCCAGCAGCTTGGACGTAATCATGAACACTGAAGCTTTCTTT. As protein: CASSLDVIMNTEAFF.

The chain couples TRBV30 to TRBJ2-1; D is perhaps TRBD2 (5 bases). Germline CDR1 is GTSNPN and CDR2 is SVGIG (reference sequence). The CDR3 is 14 residues long. Trimming stripped 5 bases from V and 3 bases from J, with 14 bases between. The CDR3 coding sequence is TGTGCCTGGTCCTCCGACGGGAACTACAATGAGCAGTTCTTC. Residues: CAWSSDGNYNEQFF. Full variable domain (outside the CDR3, taken from reference TRBV30 and TRBJ2-1): SQTIHQWPATLVQPVGSPLSLECTVEGTSNPNLYWYRQAAGRGLQLLFYSVGIGQISSEVPQNLSASRPQDRQFILSSKKLLLSDSGFYLCAWSSDGNYNEQFFGPGTRLTVL.

This clone was seen only once. The rearrangement links TRBV18 to TRBJ2-1; 11 positions agree with TRBD2. The germline V gene has CDR1 KGHSH and CDR2 LQKENI. The CDR3 has 15 amino acids. The J segment lost 5 bases and the V segment lost 3 bases, leaving 3 bases of the junction unmatched. DNA of the CDR3: TGTGCCAGCTCACCGCTAGCGGGGGGTAACAATGAGCAGTTCTTC. As protein: CASSPLAGGNNEQFF.

The chain links TRBV28 to TRBJ2-6, with no clear D. CDR3 length: 16 amino acids. Trimming took 5 bases from V and 0 from J, leaving 11 bases between them. Germline-derived CDR1 and CDR2 are MDHEN and SYDVKM. The CDR3 loop reads CASSAVQSSGANVLTF. CDR3 coding DNA: TGTGCCAGCAGTGCCGTACAGAGCTCTGGGGCCAACGTCCTGACTTTC.

The gene calls are TRBV5-1 and TRBJ2-7; 12 bases are shared with TRBD1. Trimming removed 6 bases from V and 2 bases from J; junction bases left unmatched: 6. Germline CDR1 SGHRS, CDR2 YFSETQ. This CDR3 spans 15 amino acids. CDR3 protein: CASKGQGAPTYEQYF. The CDR3 bases are TGCGCCAGCAAGGGACAGGGGGCTCCTACCTACGAGCAGTACTTC.

The chain links TRBV4-3 to TRBJ1-1; 7 bases map to TRBD1. Germline V gene sequence: CDR1 LGHNA, CDR2 YSLEER. Losses at the gene ends were 5 bases for V and 1 base for J; bases not matched to a gene: 7. This CDR3 has 15 amino acids. In DNA form, the CDR3 reads TGCGCCAGCAGCGAGGGGGCACATAAGAACACTGAAGCTTTCTTT. Its translation is CASSEGAHKNTEAFF.

The chain is built from TRBV5-4 and TRBJ2-7, with TRBD2 matching over 8 bases. CDR3 size: 14 residues. Trimming took 2 bases from V and 3 from J; bases not matched to a gene: 4. The germline V gene encodes CDR1 SGHNT and CDR2 YYREEE (reference sequence). This chain's CDR3 is CASSLPGTSYEQYF. The CDR3 nucleotides are TGTGCCAGCAGCTTACCCGGGACTAGCTACGAGCAGTACTTC.

This clone was observed a few times. The V and J genes are TRBV19 and TRBJ1-1, with 9 bases fitting TRBD1. Germline values: CDR1 LNHDA, CDR2 SQIVND (reference sequence). This CDR3 spans 14 amino acids. V shed 5 bases and J 1 base; nucleotides not matched to a gene: 2. This CDR3 is CASSAQGANTEAFF. In nucleotides, the CDR3 is TGTGCCAGTAGTGCACAGGGGGCGAACACTGAAGCTTTCTTT.

The chain employs TRBV4-3 and TRBJ2-5; D is uncertain. TRBJ2-7 matches the DNA end more closely, so the J call is doubtful. The CDR3 covers 12 residues. CDR1 LGHNA and CDR2 YSLEER come from the germline V gene. The CDR3, as DNA: TGCGCCAGCAGCTTTTATTCCTACGAGCAGTACTTC. Its translation is CASSFYSYEQYF.

This rearrangement joins TRBV5-6 to TRBJ2-5; D perhaps matches TRBD2 (5 bases). The CDR3 is 17 amino acids. CDR1 and CDR2 (germline): SGHDT, YYEEEE. The germline V and J ends were trimmed by 2 bases and 3 bases, with 20 bases remaining between them. The CDR3 bases are TGTGCCAGCAGCTTAGCGGCTATATCAAGGAGAAAAGAGACCCAGTACTTC. Protein: CASSLAAISRRKETQYF.

This clone is a singleton in its sample. The rearrangement uses TRBV4-3 and TRBJ2-1; 11 nucleotides line up with TRBD2. After removal of 3 bases from V and 10 bases from J, the junction contained 8 bases not matched to a gene. CDR1 is LGHNA, CDR2 YSLEER, per germline. The CDR3 has 15 amino acids. In DNA, the CDR3 is TGCGCCAGCAGCCATCCCCTAGCGGGGGGCGTGGAGCAGTTCTTC. Protein: CASSHPLAGGVEQFF.

V gene TRBV4-3 combines with J gene TRBJ2-7; 7 bases are shared with TRBD2. Germline V gene data show CDR1 as LGHNA and CDR2 as YSLEER. The ends lost 0 bases at V and 5 bases at J; junction bases unmatched: 13. This CDR3 is built from 17 residues. The CDR3 loop reads CASSQEGGGRAGNEQYF. CDR3 coding DNA: TGCGCCAGCAGCCAAGAGGGGGGAGGGAGGGCCGGCAACGAGCAGTACTTC.

In nucleotides, the CDR3 is TGTGCCAGCAGCTTCAACCTGGGACAGGGTAATGGCTACACCTTC. Residues: CASSFNLGQGNGYTF. The chain employs TRBV28 and TRBJ1-2; TRBD1 matches 9 bases. The CDR3 runs to 15 residues. Trimming at V came to 6 bases and at J to 6 bases, leaving 11 bases not matched to a gene. CDR1 and CDR2 (germline): MDHEN, SYDVKM.